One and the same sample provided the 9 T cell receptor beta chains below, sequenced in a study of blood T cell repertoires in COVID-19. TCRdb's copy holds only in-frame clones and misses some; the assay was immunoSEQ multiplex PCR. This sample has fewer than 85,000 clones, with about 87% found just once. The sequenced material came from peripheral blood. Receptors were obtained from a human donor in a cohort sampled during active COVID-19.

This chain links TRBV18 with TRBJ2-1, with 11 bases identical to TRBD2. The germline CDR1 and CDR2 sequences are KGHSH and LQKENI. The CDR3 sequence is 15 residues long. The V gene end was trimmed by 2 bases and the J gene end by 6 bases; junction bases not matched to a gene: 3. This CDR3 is CASSPGTSGSNEQFF. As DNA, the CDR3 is TGTGCCAGCTCACCAGGAACTAGCGGGAGCAATGAGCAGTTCTTC.

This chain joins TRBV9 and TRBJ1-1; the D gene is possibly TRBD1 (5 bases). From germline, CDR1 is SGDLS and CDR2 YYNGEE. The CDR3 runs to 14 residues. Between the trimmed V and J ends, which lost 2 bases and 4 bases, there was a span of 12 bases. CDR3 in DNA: TGTGCCAGCAGCGTTTACAGCCAGGGCACTGAAGCTTTCTTT. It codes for CASSVYSQGTEAFF.

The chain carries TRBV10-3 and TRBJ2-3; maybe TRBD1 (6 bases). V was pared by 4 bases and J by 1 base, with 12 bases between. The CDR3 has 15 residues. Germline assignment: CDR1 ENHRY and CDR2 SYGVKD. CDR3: CAISGSGAGTDTQYF. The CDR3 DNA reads TGTGCCATCAGTGGATCAGGGGCTGGCACAGATACGCAGTATTTT.

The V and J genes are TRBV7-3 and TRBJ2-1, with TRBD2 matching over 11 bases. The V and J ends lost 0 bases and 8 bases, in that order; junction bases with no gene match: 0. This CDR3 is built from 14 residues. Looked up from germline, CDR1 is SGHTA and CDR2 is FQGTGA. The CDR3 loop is CASSLTSGGDEQFF. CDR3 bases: TGTGCCAGCAGCTTAACTAGCGGGGGGGATGAGCAGTTCTTC. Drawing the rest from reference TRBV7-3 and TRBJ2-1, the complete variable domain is GAGVSQTPSNKVTEKGKYVELRCDPISGHTALYWYRQSLGQGPEFLIYFQGTGAADDSGLPNDRFFAVRPEGSVSTLKIQRTERGDSAVYLCASSLTSGGDEQFFGPGTRLTVL.

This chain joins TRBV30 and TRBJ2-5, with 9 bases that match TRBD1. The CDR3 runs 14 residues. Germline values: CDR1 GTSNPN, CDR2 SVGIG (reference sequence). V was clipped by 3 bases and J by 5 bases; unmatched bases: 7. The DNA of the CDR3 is TGTGCCTGGAGGGGGGACAGGGTAGGGGAGACCCAGTACTTC. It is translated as CAWRGDRVGETQYF.

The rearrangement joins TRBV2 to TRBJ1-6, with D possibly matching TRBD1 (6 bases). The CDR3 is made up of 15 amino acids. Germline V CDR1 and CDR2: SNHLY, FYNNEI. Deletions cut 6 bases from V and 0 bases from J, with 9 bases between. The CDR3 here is CASRGAGSYNSPLHF. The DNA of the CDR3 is TGTGCCAGCAGGGGGGCTGGCTCCTATAATTCACCCCTCCACTTT.

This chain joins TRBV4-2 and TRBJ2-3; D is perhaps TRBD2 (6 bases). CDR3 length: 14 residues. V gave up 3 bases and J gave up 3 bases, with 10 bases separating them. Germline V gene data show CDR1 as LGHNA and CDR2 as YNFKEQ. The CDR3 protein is CASSQAGRTDTQYF. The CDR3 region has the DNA TGTGCCAGCAGCCAGGCGGGAAGAACAGATACGCAGTATTTT.

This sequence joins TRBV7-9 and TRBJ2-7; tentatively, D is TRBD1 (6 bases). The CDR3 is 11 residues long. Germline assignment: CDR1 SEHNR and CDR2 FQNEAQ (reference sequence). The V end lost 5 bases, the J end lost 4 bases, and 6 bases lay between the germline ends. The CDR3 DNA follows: TGTGCCAGCAGCACAGGGTACGAGCAGTACTTC. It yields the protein CASSTGYEQYF. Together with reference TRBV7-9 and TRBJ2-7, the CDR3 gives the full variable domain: DTGVSQNPRHKITKRGQNVTFRCDPISEHNRLYWYRQTLGQGPEFLTYFQNEAQLEKSRLLSDRFSAERPKGSFSTLEIQRTEQGDSAMYLCASSTGYEQYFGPGTRLTVT.

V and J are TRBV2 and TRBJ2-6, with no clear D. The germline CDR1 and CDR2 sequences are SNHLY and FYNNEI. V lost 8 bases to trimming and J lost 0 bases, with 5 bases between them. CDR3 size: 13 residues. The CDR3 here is CASFYSGANVLTF. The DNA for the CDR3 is TGTGCCAGCTTTTACTCTGGGGCCAACGTCCTGACTTTC.